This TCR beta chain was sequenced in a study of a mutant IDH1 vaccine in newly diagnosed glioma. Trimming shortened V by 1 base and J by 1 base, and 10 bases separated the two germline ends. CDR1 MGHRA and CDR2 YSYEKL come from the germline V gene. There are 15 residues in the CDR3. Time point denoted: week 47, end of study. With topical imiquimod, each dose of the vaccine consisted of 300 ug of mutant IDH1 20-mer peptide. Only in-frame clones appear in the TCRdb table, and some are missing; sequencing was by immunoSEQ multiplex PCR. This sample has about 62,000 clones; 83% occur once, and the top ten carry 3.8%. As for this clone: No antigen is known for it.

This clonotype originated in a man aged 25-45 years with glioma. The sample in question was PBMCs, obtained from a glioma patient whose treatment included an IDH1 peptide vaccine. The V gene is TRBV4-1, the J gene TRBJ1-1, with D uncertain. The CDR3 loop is CASSQVARRNTEAFF. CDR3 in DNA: TGCGCCAGCAGCCAAGTCGCTCGGAGGAACACTGAAGCTTTCTTT.